The rows below give T cell receptor beta chains drawn from one sample of a study of blood T cells in healthy people across ages. TCRdb ran MiXCR on the 5' RACE reads and lists one entry per CDR3 protein. The sample shows around 750,000 distinct CDR3 sequences, approximately 55% of them seen only once. Material: blood. Receptor source: a man older than 75 in good health. Both conserved end residues are part of each CDR3.

j_call: TRBJ1-1
cdr3_length: 14
v_call: TRBV6-5
cdr3_aa: CASSVLQGVAEAFF

j_call: TRBJ1-4
cdr3_length: 11
v_call: TRBV2
cdr3_aa: CASSGVRDVFF

j_call: TRBJ1-2
cdr3_length: 12
v_call: TRBV29-1
cdr3_aa: CSVGGQGYGYTF

j_call: TRBJ1-1
cdr3_length: 12
v_call: TRBV7-9
cdr3_aa: CASSNQDTEAFF

j_call: TRBJ2-1
cdr3_length: 15
v_call: TRBV19
cdr3_aa: CASSESGEAYNEQFF

j_call: TRBJ2-2
cdr3_length: 15
v_call: TRBV29-1
cdr3_aa: CSVVGGGPLTGELFF

j_call: TRBJ2-5
cdr3_length: 14
v_call: TRBV20-1
cdr3_aa: CSAVERRPEETQYF

j_call: TRBJ2-5
cdr3_length: 14
v_call: TRBV27
cdr3_aa: CASSLRTSVETQYF

j_call: TRBJ2-2
cdr3_length: 17
v_call: TRBV4-2
cdr3_aa: CASSQETSGANTGELFF

j_call: TRBJ2-5
cdr3_length: 15
v_call: TRBV28
cdr3_aa: CASSRPSGPQETQYF

j_call: TRBJ2-1
cdr3_length: 13
v_call: TRBV29-1
cdr3_aa: CSSQRETYNEQFF

j_call: TRBJ2-5
cdr3_length: 15
v_call: TRBV5-1
cdr3_aa: CASSWAGTGGETQYF

j_call: TRBJ2-5
cdr3_length: 15
v_call: TRBV9
cdr3_aa: CASSVGQAPTETQYF

j_call: NA
cdr3_length: 15
v_call: TRBV7-2
cdr3_aa: CASSRTLGTQNIQYF

j_call: TRBJ1-2
cdr3_length: 15
v_call: TRBV29-1
cdr3_aa: CSVEAAGTGLYGYTF

j_call: TRBJ2-5
cdr3_length: 12
v_call: TRBV29-1
cdr3_aa: CSVFHKGETQYF

j_call: TRBJ2-5
cdr3_length: 16
v_call: TRBV2
cdr3_aa: CASSEARTGGQETQYF

j_call: TRBJ1-5
cdr3_length: 15
v_call: TRBV2
cdr3_aa: CASRRTENGNQPQHF

j_call: TRBJ1-1
cdr3_length: 15
v_call: TRBV5-1
cdr3_aa: CASSLAVGLNTEAFF

j_call: TRBJ2-7
cdr3_length: 16
v_call: TRBV7-9
cdr3_aa: CASSRTAGLSSYEQYF